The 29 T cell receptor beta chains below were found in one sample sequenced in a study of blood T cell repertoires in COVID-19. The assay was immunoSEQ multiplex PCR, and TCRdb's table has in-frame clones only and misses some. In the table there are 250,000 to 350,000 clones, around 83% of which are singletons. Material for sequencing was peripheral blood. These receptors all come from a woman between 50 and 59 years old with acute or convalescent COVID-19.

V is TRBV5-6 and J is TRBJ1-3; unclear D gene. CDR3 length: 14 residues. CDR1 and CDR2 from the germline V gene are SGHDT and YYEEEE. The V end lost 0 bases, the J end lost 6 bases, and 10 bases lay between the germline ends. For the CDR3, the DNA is TGTGCCAGCAGCTTGGCCGGGATTCCAAACACCATATATTTT. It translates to CASSLAGIPNTIYF.

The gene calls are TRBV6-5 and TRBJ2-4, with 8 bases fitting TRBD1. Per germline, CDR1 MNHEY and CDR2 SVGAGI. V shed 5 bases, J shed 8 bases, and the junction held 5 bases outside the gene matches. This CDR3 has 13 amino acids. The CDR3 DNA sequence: TGTGCCAGCAGTCTGGACAGGGCTGACATTCAGTACTTC. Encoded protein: CASSLDRADIQYF.

The CDR3 protein is CAGGEGRQFF. The CDR3, as DNA: TGTGCCGGGGGGGAGGGGAGGCAGTTCTTC. The chain combines TRBV6-6 with TRBJ2-1; TRBD2 aligns across 7 bases. Germline CDR1 is MNHNY and CDR2 is SVGAGI (reference sequence). V shed 11 bases, J shed 12 bases, and the junction held 7 bases outside the gene matches. CDR3 length: 10 residues.

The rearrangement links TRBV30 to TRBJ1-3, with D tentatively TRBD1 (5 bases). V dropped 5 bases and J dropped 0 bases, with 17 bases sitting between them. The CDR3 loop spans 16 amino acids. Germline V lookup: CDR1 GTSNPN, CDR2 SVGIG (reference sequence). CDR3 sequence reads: CAWVTESYISGNTIYF. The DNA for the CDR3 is TGTGCCTGGGTGACAGAGTCCTATATCTCTGGAAACACCATATATTTT.

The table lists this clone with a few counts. CDR3 in amino acids: CASSLTGIAGYTF. The CDR3 region has the DNA TGCGCCAGCAGCTTGACAGGGATCGCTGGCTACACCTTC. The J gene is TRBJ1-2, the V gene TRBV5-1, with TRBD1 as a possible D gene (6 bases). The CDR3 is 13 residues long. Per germline, CDR1 SGHRS and CDR2 YFSETQ. V was cut by 1 base and J by 7 bases, with 11 bases left in between.

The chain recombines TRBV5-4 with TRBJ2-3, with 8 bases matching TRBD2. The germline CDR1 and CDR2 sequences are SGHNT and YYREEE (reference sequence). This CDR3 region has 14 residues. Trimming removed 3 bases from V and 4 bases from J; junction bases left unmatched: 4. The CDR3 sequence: CASSSSGGPDTQYF. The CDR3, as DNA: TGTGCCAGCAGCTCATCGGGAGGGCCAGATACGCAGTATTTT.

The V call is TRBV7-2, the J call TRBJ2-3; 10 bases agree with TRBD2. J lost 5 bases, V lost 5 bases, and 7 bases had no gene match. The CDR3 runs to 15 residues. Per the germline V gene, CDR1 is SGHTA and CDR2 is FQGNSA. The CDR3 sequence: CASSRERGGGDTQYF. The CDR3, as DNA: TGTGCCAGCAGCCGCGAGCGGGGGGGCGGAGATACGCAGTATTTT.

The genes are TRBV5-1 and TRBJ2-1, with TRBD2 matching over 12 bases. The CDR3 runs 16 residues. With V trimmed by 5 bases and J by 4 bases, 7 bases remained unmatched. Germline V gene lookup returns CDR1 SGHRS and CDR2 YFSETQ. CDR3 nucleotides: TGCGCCAGCAGTTGGGACGGGACTAGCGGGTACAATGAGCAGTTCTTC. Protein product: CASSWDGTSGYNEQFF. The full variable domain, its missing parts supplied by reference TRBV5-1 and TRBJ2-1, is KAGVTQTPRYLIKTRGQQVTLSCSPISGHRSVSWYQQTPGQGLQFLFEYFSETQRNKGNFPGRFSGRQFSNSRSEMNVSTLELGDSALYLCASSWDGTSGYNEQFFGPGTRLTVL.

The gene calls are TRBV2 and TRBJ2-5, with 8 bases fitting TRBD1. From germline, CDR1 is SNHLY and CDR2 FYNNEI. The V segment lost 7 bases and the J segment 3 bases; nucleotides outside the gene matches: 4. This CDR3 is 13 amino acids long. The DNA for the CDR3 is TGTGCCAGCAAACAACAGGGGGAAGAGACCCAGTACTTC. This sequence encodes CASKQQGEETQYF.

The CDR3 bases are TGTGCCAGCAGCACACCCGCCGGACAGCAAGAGACCCAGTACTTC. Translating it yields CASSTPAGQQETQYF. The J gene is TRBJ2-5, the V gene TRBV5-4, with D maybe TRBD1 (6 bases). The CDR3 consists of 15 residues. Germline-derived CDR1 and CDR2 are SGHNT and YYREEE (reference sequence). V lost 4 bases to trimming and J lost 2 bases, with 15 bases between them.

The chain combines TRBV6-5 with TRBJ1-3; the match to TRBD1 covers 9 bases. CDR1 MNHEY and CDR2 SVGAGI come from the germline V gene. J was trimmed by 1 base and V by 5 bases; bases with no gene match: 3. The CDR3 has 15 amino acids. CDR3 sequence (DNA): TGTGCCAGCAGTCCGACAGGGGGTTCTGGAAACACCATATATTTT. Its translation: CASSPTGGSGNTIYF.

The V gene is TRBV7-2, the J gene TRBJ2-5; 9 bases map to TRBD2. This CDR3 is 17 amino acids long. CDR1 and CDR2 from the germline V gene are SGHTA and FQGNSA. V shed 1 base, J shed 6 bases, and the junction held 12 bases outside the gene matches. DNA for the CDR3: TGTGCCAGCAGCTTAGAGGGGGCTAGCGGGGTGGGGAAGACCCAGTACTTC. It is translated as CASSLEGASGVGKTQYF.

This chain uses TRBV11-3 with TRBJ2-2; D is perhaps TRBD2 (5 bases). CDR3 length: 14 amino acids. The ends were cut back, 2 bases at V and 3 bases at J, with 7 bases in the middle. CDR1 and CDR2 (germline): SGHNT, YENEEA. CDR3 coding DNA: TGTGCCAGCAGCTTATTTAGCGACACCGGGGAGCTGTTTTTT. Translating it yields CASSLFSDTGELFF.

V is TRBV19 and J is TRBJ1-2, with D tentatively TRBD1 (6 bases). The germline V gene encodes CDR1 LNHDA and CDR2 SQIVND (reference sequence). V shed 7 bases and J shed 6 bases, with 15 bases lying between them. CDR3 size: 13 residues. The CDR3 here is CASKGDRFHGYTF. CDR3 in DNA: TGTGCCAGTAAGGGGGATCGTTTTCATGGCTACACCTTC.

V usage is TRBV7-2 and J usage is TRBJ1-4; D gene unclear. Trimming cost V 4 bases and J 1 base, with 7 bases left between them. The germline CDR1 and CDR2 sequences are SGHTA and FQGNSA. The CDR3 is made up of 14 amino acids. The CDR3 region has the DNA TGTGCCAGCAGCTGGGGAGGAACTAATGAAAAACTGTTTTTT. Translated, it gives CASSWGGTNEKLFF.

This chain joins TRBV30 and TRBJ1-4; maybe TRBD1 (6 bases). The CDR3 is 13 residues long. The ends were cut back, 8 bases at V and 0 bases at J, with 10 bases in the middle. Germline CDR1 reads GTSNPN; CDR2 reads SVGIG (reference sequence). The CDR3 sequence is CARRTATNEKLFF. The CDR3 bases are TGTGCCCGAAGGACAGCAACTAATGAAAAACTGTTTTTT.

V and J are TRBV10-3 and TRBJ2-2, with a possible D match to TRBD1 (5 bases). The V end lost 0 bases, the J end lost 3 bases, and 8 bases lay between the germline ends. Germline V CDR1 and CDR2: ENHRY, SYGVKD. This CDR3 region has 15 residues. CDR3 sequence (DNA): TGTGCCATCAGTGAGTCGCAGGGATACACCGGGGAGCTGTTTTTT. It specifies CAISESQGYTGELFF.

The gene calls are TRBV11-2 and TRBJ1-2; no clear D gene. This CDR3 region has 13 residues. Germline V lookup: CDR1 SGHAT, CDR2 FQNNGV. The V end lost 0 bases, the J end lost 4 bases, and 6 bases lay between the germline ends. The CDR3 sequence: CASSLDLRYGYTF. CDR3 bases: TGTGCCAGCAGCTTAGATCTGCGCTATGGCTACACCTTC. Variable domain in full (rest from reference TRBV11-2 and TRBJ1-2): EAGVAQSPRYKIIEKRQSVAFWCNPISGHATLYWYQQILGQGPKLLIQFQNNGVVDDSQLPKDRFSAERLKGVDSTLKIQPAKLEDSAVYLCASSLDLRYGYTFGSGTRLTVV.

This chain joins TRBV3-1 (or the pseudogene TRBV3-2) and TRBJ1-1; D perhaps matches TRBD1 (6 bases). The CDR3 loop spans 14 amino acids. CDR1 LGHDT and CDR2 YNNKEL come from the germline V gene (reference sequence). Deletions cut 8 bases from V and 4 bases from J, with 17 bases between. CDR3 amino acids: CASVRSGVGTEAFF. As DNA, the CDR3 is TGTGCCAGCGTCCGTTCAGGGGTCGGCACTGAAGCTTTCTTT.

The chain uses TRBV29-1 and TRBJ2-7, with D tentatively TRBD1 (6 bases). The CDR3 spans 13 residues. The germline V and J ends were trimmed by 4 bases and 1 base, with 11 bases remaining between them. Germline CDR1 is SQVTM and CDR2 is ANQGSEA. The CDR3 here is CSVVDRLSYEQYF. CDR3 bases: TGCAGCGTTGTAGACAGGTTATCCTACGAGCAGTACTTC.

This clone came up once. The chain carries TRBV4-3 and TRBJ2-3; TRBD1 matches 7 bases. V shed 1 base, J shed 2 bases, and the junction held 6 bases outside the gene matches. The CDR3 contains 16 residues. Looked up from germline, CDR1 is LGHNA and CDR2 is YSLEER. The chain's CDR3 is CASSQVEGQFTDTQYF. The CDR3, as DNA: TGCGCCAGCAGCCAAGTTGAGGGACAGTTCACAGATACGCAGTATTTT.

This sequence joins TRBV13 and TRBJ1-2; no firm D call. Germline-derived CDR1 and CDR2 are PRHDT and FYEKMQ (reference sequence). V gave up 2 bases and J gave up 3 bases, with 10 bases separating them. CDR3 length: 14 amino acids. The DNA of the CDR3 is TGTGCCAGCAGCTTAAGGAGCAGATACTATGGCTACACCTTC. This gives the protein CASSLRSRYYGYTF.

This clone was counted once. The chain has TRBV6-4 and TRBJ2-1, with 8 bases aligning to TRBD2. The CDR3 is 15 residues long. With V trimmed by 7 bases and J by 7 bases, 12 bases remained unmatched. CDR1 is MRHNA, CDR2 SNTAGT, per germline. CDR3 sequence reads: CASNPDGGAGNEQFF. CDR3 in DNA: TGTGCCAGCAACCCGGACGGGGGGGCGGGGAATGAGCAGTTCTTC.

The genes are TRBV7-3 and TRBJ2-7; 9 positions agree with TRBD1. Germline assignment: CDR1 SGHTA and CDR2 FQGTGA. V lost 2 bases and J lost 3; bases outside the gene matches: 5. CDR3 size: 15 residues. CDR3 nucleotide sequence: TGTGCCAGCAGCTTAGGGACAGGGAATCTCTACGAGCAGTACTTC. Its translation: CASSLGTGNLYEQYF.

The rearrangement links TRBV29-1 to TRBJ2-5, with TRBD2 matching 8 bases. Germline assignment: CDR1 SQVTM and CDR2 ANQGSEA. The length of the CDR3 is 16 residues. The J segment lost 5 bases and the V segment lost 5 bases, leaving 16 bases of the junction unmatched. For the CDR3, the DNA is TGCAGCGTTCAGAGATACCGACTAGCGTCGTGGGAGACCCAGTACTTC. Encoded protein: CSVQRYRLASWETQYF.

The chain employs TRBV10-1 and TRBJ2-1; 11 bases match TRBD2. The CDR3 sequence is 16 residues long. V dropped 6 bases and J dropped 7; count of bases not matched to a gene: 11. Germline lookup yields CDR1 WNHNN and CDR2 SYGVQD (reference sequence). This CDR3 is CASSTLAGGLGNEQFF. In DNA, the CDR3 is TGCGCCAGCAGCACCTTAGCGGGGGGGCTAGGGAATGAGCAGTTCTTC.

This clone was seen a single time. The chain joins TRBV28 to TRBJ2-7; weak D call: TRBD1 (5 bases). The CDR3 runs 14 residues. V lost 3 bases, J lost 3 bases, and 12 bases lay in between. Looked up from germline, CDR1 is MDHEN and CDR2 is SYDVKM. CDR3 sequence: CASSLRQGGYEQYF. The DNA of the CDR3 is TGTGCCAGCAGTTTGAGGCAGGGTGGCTACGAGCAGTACTTC.

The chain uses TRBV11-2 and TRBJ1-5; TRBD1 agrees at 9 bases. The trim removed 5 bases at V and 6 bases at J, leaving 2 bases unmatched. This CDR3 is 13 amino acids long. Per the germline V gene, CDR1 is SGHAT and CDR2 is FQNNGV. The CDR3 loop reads CASSRQGGQPQHF. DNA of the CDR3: TGTGCCAGCAGCCGACAGGGGGGTCAGCCCCAGCATTTT. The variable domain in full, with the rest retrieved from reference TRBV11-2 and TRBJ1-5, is EAGVAQSPRYKIIEKRQSVAFWCNPISGHATLYWYQQILGQGPKLLIQFQNNGVVDDSQLPKDRFSAERLKGVDSTLKIQPAKLEDSAVYLCASSRQGGQPQHFGDGTRLSIL.

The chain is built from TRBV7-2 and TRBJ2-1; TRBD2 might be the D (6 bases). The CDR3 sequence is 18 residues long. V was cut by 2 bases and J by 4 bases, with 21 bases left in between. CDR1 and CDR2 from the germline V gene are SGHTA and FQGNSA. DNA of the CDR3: TGTGCCAGCAGCTTAACCCCGGGGACTCCAACCCTATACAATGAGCAGTTCTTC. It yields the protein CASSLTPGTPTLYNEQFF. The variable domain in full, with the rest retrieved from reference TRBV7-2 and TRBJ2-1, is GAGVSQSPSNKVTEKGKDVELRCDPISGHTALYWYRQSLGQGLEFLIYFQGNSAPDKSGLPSDRFSAERTGGSVSTLTIQRTQQEDSAVYLCASSLTPGTPTLYNEQFFGPGTRLTVL.